Shown below are 20 T cell receptor beta chains from a single sample sequenced in a study of identical twins. One entry per CDR3 protein results from TCRdb running MiXCR on the 5' RACE reads. Found here are about 240,000 distinct CDR3 sequences, 6% to 8.5% of them singletons; the top ten hold about 5.6%. Separately, the same data were catalogued under a study of yellow fever vaccine responses in identical twins.

Sequenced material: CD8+ T cells sorted from blood. The receptor set was obtained from a young woman in good health.

This clonotype was recorded at least ten times. The chain carries TRBV27 and TRBJ2-1; D is perhaps TRBD1 (8 bases). CDR1 and CDR2 from the germline V gene are MNHEY and SMNVEV (reference sequence). The CDR3 runs to 16 residues. V lost 4 bases and J lost 2, with 15 bases in between. This chain's CDR3 is CASSSTGGAAYNEQFF. The CDR3 region has the DNA TGTGCCAGCAGTTCAACAGGGGGGGCTGCCTACAATGAGCAGTTCTTC.

This clonotype has only a few counts. V gene TRBV20-1 combines with J gene TRBJ1-2; D unclear. Trimming cost V 3 bases and J 4 bases, with 15 bases left between them. Per germline, CDR1 DFQATT and CDR2 SNEGSKA (reference sequence). This CDR3 region has 14 residues. CDR3 sequence: CSASMEALSYGYTF. Here the CDR3 DNA reads TGCAGTGCTAGTATGGAAGCCCTTTCCTATGGCTACACCTTC.

The chain employs TRBV7-2 and TRBJ2-1; tentative D call: TRBD2 (6 bases). Trimming took 3 bases from V and 1 from J, leaving 13 bases between them. The CDR3 spans 16 residues. Germline CDR1 and CDR2: SGHTA and FQGNSA. The CDR3 spells CASSFTSPLSYNEQFF. CDR3 nucleotides: TGTGCCAGCAGCTTTACTAGCCCCTTGTCCTACAATGAGCAGTTCTTC. The full variable domain, with the rest looked up from reference TRBV7-2 and TRBJ2-1, is GAGVSQSPSNKVTEKGKDVELRCDPISGHTALYWYRQSLGQGLEFLIYFQGNSAPDKSGLPSDRFSAERTGGSVSTLTIQRTQQEDSAVYLCASSFTSPLSYNEQFFGPGTRLTVL.

There are a few counts of this clonotype. The rearrangement uses TRBV29-1 and TRBJ2-7; D unresolved. Trimming took off 4 bases at V and 5 bases at J, with 21 bases between the two ends. Germline assignment: CDR1 SQVTM and CDR2 ANQGSEA. The CDR3 totals 15 residues. CDR3: CSVVLPGSLEDEQYF. CDR3 nucleotides: TGCAGCGTTGTGCTCCCCGGCTCACTTGAGGACGAGCAGTACTTC.

The table lists this clonotype with many counts. The rearrangement links TRBV15 to TRBJ1-1; D is possibly TRBD1 (5 bases). Germline V gene data show CDR1 as LNHNV and CDR2 as YYDKDF (reference sequence). Trimming took off 0 bases at V and 6 bases at J, with 11 bases between the two ends. The CDR3 runs 14 residues. The chain's CDR3 is CATSRDLGVAEAFF. In nucleotides, the CDR3 is TGTGCCACCAGCAGAGATCTGGGGGTGGCTGAAGCTTTCTTT. The entire variable domain, with the rest obtained from reference TRBV15 and TRBJ1-1, is as follows: DAMVIQNPRYQVTQFGKPVTLSCSQTLNHNVMYWYQQKSSQAPKLLFHYYDKDFNNEADTPDNFQSRRPNTSFCFLDIRSPGLGDTAMYLCATSRDLGVAEAFFGQGTRLTVV.

This clonotype was found many times. The genes are TRBV12-3 or TRBV12-4 and TRBJ2-5; maybe TRBD2 (6 bases). The CDR3 has 13 residues. The ends were cut back, 2 bases at V and 9 bases at J, with 13 bases in the middle. Written as DNA, the CDR3 is TGTGCCAGCAGTTTATTGGGCGGAGGGGCCCAGTACTTC. It specifies CASSLLGGGAQYF.

This clonotype was picked up many times. This chain joins TRBV7-9 and TRBJ1-4; TRBD1 matches at 7 bases. This CDR3 has 15 residues. The ends lost 2 bases at V and 5 bases at J; junction bases unmatched: 5. Germline V gene data show CDR1 as SEHNR and CDR2 as FQNEAQ (reference sequence). CDR3 region: CASSLSDRRNEKLFF. In nucleotides, the CDR3 is TGTGCCAGCAGCTTATCGGACAGGAGAAATGAAAAACTGTTTTTT. The complete variable domain, with remaining parts taken from reference TRBV7-9 and TRBJ1-4, reads DTGVSQNPRHKITKRGQNVTFRCDPISEHNRLYWYRQTLGQGPEFLTYFQNEAQLEKSRLLSDRFSAERPKGSFSTLEIQRTEQGDSAMYLCASSLSDRRNEKLFFGSGTQLSVL.

The chain employs TRBV14 and TRBJ2-2; D not certain. CDR1 is SGHDN, CDR2 FVKESK, per germline. The V gene lost 1 base and the J gene lost 7 bases, with 7 bases spanning the gap. CDR3 length equals 13 residues. CDR3 protein: CASSQGIGGELFF. CDR3 nucleotides: TGTGCCAGCAGCCAAGGGATAGGCGGGGAGCTGTTTTTT. Looking up the rest from reference TRBV14 and TRBJ2-2 gives the full variable domain: EAGVTQFPSHSVIEKGQTVTLRCDPISGHDNLYWYRRVMGKEIKFLLHFVKESKQDESGMPNNRFLAERTGGTYSTLKVQPAELEDSGVYFCASSQGIGGELFFGEGSRLTVL.

On this clonotype: One junction end disagrees with the germline gene, perhaps due to a read error. The chain has TRBV5-5 and TRBJ2-3; weak D call: TRBD2 (6 bases). Germline lookup yields CDR1 SGHKS and CDR2 YYEKEE (reference sequence). The CDR3 sequence is 15 residues long. The CDR3 nucleotides are TGTGCCAGCAACTTGCTTGGGGGGTTCACAGATACGCAGTATTTT. Protein: CASNLLGGFTDTQYF. Together with reference TRBV5-5 and TRBJ2-3, the CDR3 gives the full variable domain: DAGVTQSPTHLIKTRGQQVTLRCSPISGHKSVSWYQQVLGQGPQFIFQYYEKEERGRGNFPDRFSARQFPNYSSELNVNALLLGDSALYLCASNLLGGFTDTQYFGPGTRLTVL.

This clonotype was picked up many times. The rearrangement joins TRBV25-1 to TRBJ2-3; a weak D match, TRBD2 (5 bases). The germline V and J ends were trimmed by 2 bases and 0 bases, with 12 bases remaining between them. This CDR3 is 16 amino acids long. CDR1 MGHDK and CDR2 SYGVNS come from the germline V gene. CDR3 residues: CASSELRDTSTDTQYF. Written as DNA, the CDR3 is TGTGCCAGCAGTGAACTGAGGGATACTAGCACAGATACGCAGTATTTT.

This clonotype was observed a handful of times. This sequence joins TRBV7-9 and TRBJ2-1, with D unresolved. Trimming pared 1 base from V and 0 bases from J, leaving 10 bases between. CDR3 length equals 16 residues. Per germline, CDR1 SEHNR and CDR2 FQNEAQ (reference sequence). This CDR3 reads CASSLGSWSSYNEQFF. As DNA, the CDR3 is TGTGCCAGCAGCTTAGGTAGCTGGAGCTCCTACAATGAGCAGTTCTTC.

The rearrangement joins TRBV27 to TRBJ2-1; D unresolved. The CDR3 loop spans 12 amino acids. V lost 10 bases, J lost 7 bases, and 14 bases lay in between. Germline V gene lookup returns CDR1 MNHEY and CDR2 SMNVEV (reference sequence). CDR3 sequence (DNA): TGTGCCACCGAGAATCCCGCTAATGAGCAGTTCTTC. This encodes CATENPANEQFF.

This clonotype was recorded many times. This rearrangement joins TRBV12-3 or TRBV12-4 to TRBJ1-2; no clear D. The V end was cut by 2 bases, the J end by 5 bases, with 6 bases between. The CDR3 has 12 amino acids. The CDR3, as DNA: TGTGCCAGCAGTTTAAATGGGTATGGCTACACCTTC. Translating it yields CASSLNGYGYTF.

This clonotype was observed many times. The rearrangement uses TRBV24-1 and TRBJ2-7, with TRBD2 matching 10 bases. CDR3 length: 15 amino acids. V gave up 2 bases and J gave up 3 bases; unmatched junction bases: 3. The germline gives CDR1 KGHDR, CDR2 SFDVKD. Here the CDR3 reads CATSDSASGSYEQYF. CDR3 nucleotides: TGTGCCACCAGTGATTCGGCTAGCGGGAGCTACGAGCAGTACTTC.

This clonotype was observed at least ten times. V usage is TRBV6-4 and J usage is TRBJ2-1; 9 bases agree with TRBD2. Germline loops: CDR1 MRHNA, CDR2 SNTAGT. The CDR3 sequence is 15 residues long. With V trimmed by 5 bases and J by 3 bases, 5 bases remained unmatched. CDR3 nucleotides: TGTGCCAGCAGTTTGACTAGCGGAGACTACAATGAGCAGTTCTTC. It is translated as CASSLTSGDYNEQFF.

The sample holds many counts of this clonotype. J is TRBJ2-1 and V is TRBV28; TRBD2 matches at 7 bases. There are 14 residues in the CDR3. V was clipped by 6 bases and J by 6 bases; unmatched bases: 8. The germline CDR1 and CDR2 sequences are MDHEN and SYDVKM. CDR3 sequence (DNA): TGTGCCAGCAGCCCCGGGACTATAATCAATGAGCAGTTCTTC. Encoded protein: CASSPGTIINEQFF.

The rearrangement joins TRBV6-5 to TRBJ1-6; D unclear. This CDR3 is built from 12 residues. CDR1 is MNHEY and CDR2 is SVGAGI in the germline V gene. Trimming stripped 5 bases from V and 9 bases from J, with 8 bases between. The CDR3 bases are TGTGCCAGCAGTATCGGCTCTTCACCCCTCCACTTT. Its translation is CASSIGSSPLHF.

This clonotype was counted ten times or more. CDR3 protein: CASRPPGQQETQYF. CDR3 nucleotides: TGTGCCAGCAGACCACCGGGACAGCAAGAGACCCAGTACTTC. The chain links TRBV7-9 to TRBJ2-5; 7 bases map to TRBD1. Germline V lookup: CDR1 SEHNR, CDR2 FQNEAQ (reference sequence). The CDR3 consists of 14 residues. V lost 6 bases, J lost 2 bases, and 6 bases stayed unmatched.

This clonotype was counted many times. V and J are TRBV5-1 and TRBJ2-1, with D perhaps TRBD1 (5 bases). The CDR3 loop spans 16 amino acids. Germline V gene sequence: CDR1 SGHRS, CDR2 YFSETQ. Trimming stripped 4 bases from V and 0 bases from J, with 14 bases between. This CDR3 is CASSVEWGHSYNEQFF. The CDR3 DNA is TGCGCCAGCAGCGTCGAATGGGGCCACTCCTACAATGAGCAGTTCTTC.

This clonotype was observed many times. This rearrangement joins TRBV15 to TRBJ2-2, with 11 bases matching TRBD2. The V gene end was trimmed by 9 bases and the J gene end by 3 bases; junction bases not matched to a gene: 6. The CDR3 is 15 residues long. Germline V gene lookup returns CDR1 LNHNV and CDR2 YYDKDF (reference sequence). The CDR3 nucleotides are TGTGCCACAGGTAGCGGGAGGGCCGACACCGGGGAGCTGTTTTTT. It codes for CATGSGRADTGELFF.